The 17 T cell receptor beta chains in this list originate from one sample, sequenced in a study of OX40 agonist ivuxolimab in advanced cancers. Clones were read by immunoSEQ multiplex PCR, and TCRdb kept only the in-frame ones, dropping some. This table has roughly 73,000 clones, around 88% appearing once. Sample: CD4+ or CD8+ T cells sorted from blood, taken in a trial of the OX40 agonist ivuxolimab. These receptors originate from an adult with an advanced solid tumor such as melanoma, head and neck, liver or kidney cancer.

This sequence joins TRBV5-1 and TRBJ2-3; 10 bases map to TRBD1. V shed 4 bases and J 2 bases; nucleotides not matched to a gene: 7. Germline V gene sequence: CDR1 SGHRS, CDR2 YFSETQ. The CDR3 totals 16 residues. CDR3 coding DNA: TGCGCCAGCAGCGCCCAAGGACAGGGGGACACAGATACGCAGTATTTT. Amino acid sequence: CASSAQGQGDTDTQYF.

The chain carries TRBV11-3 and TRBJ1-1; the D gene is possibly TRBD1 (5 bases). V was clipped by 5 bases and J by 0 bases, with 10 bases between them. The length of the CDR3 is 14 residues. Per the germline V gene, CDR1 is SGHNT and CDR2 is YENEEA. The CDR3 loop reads CASSPRGMNTEAFF. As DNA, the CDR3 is TGTGCCAGCAGCCCGCGGGGGATGAACACTGAAGCTTTCTTT.

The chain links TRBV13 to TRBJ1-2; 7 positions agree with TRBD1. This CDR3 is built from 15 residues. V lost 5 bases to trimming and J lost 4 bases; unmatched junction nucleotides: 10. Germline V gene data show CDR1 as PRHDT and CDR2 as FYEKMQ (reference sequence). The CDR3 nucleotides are TGTGCCAGCAGCCCCGGAGGTCCAGGGGGCTATGGCTACACCTTC. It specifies CASSPGGPGGYGYTF.

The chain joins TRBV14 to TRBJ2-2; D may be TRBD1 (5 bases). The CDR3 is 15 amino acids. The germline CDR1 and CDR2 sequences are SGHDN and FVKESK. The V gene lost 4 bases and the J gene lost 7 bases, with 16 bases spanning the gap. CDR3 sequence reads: CASSLALGASGELFF. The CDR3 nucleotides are TGTGCCAGCAGCCTGGCGTTAGGGGCCAGCGGGGAGCTGTTTTTT.

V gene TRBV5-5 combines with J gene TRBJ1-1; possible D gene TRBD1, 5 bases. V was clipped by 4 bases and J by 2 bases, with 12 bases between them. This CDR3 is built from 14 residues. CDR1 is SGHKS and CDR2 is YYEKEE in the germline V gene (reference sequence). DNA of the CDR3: TGTGCCAGCAGCAAAAACAGGACTAACACTGAAGCTTTCTTT. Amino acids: CASSKNRTNTEAFF.

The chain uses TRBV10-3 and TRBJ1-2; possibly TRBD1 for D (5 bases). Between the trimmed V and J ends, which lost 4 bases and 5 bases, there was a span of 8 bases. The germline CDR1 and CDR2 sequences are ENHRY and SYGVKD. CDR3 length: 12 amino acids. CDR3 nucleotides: TGTGCCATCAGTGGACAGCAGTATGGCTACACCTTC. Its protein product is CAISGQQYGYTF.

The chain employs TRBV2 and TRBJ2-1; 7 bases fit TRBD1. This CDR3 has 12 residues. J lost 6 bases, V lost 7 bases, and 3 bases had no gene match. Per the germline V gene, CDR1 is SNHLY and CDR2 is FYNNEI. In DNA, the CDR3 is TGTGCCAGCAAGGGGGCGGGCAATGAGCAGTTCTTC. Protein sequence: CASKGAGNEQFF.

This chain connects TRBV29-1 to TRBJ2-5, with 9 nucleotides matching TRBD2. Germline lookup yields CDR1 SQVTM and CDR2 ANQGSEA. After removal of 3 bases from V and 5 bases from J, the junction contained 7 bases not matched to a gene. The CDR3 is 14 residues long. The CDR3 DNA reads TGCAGCGTTGATAAAGCGGGAGGTCGGGAGACCCAGTACTTC. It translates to CSVDKAGGRETQYF.

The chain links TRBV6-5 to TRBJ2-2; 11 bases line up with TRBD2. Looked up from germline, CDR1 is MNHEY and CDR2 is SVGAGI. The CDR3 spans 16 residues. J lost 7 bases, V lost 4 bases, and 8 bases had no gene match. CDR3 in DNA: TGTGCCAGCAGTTTCCTTAGCGGGAGGGGTGTCGGGGAGCTGTTTTTT. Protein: CASSFLSGRGVGELFF.

CDR3: CASSFGTGVSYEQYF. CDR3 nucleotide sequence: TGTGCCAGCAGTTTTGGGACAGGGGTCTCCTACGAGCAGTACTTC. This chain joins TRBV6-5 and TRBJ2-7, with 10 bases identical to TRBD1. This CDR3 is 15 amino acids long. The germline CDR1 and CDR2 sequences are MNHEY and SVGAGI. With V trimmed by 4 bases and J by 0 bases, 3 bases remained unmatched.

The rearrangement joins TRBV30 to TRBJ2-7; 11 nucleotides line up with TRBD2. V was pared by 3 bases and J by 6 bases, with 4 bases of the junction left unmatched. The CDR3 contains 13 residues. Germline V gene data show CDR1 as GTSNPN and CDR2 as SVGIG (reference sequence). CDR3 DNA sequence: TGTGCCTGGAGGACTAGCGGGACTTCCGAGCAGTACTTC. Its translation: CAWRTSGTSEQYF.

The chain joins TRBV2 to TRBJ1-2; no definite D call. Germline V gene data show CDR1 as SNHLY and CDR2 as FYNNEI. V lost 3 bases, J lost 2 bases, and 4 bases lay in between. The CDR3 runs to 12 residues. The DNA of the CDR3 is TGTGCCAGCAGTGATGGGAACTATGGCTACACCTTC. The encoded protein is CASSDGNYGYTF.

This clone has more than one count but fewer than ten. The DNA of the CDR3 is TGTGCCAGCACCCAAGCGGGAGGGCTCCCCTACGAGCAGTACTTC. It specifies CASTQAGGLPYEQYF. The gene calls are TRBV6-6 and TRBJ2-7, with TRBD2 identical over 10 bases. With 7 bases clipped from V and 2 bases from J, the junction kept 8 bases outside the gene matches. Per the germline V gene, CDR1 is MNHNY and CDR2 is SVGAGI (reference sequence). The CDR3 runs to 15 residues.

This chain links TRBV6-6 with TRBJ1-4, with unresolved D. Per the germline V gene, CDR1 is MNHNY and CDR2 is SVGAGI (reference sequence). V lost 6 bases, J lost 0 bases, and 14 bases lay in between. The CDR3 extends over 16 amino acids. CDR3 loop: CASRKIKGTTNEKLFF. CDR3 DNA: TGTGCCAGCAGAAAAATAAAGGGCACAACTAATGAAAAACTGTTTTTT.

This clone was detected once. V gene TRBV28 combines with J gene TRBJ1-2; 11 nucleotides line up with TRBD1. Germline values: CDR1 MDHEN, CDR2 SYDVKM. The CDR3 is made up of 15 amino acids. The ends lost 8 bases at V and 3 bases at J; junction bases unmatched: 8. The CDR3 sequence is CASDGQGAQYYGYTF. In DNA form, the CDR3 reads TGTGCCAGCGACGGACAGGGGGCCCAATACTATGGCTACACCTTC.

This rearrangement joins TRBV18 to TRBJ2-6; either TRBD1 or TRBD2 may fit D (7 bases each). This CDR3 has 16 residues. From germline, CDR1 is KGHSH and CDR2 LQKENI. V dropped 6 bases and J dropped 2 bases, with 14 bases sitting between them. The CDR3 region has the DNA TGTGCCAGCTCCGCGACAGGGACTACTGGGGCCAACGTCCTGACTTTC. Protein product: CASSATGTTGANVLTF.

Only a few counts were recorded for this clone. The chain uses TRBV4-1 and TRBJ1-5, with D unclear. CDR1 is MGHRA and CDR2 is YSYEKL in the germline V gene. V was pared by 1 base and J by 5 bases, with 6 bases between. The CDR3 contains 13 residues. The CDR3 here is CASSQVRDQPQHF. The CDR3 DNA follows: TGCGCCAGCAGCCAAGTTAGAGATCAGCCCCAGCATTTT.